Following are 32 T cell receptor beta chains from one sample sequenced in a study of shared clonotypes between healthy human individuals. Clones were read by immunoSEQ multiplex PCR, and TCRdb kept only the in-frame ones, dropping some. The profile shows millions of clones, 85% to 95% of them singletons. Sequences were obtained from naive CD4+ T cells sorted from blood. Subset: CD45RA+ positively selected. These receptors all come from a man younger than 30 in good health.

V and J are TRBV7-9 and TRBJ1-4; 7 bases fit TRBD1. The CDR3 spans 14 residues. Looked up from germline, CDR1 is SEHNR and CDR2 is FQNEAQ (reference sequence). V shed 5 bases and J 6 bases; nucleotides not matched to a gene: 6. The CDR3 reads CASSRDRADEKLFF. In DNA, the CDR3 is TGTGCCAGCAGCCGCGACAGGGCTGATGAAAAACTGTTTTTT.

CDR3 sequence reads: CASSMGGSYEQYF. The CDR3 DNA follows: TGTGCCAGCAGCATGGGGGGCTCCTACGAGCAGTACTTC. V gene TRBV6-5 combines with J gene TRBJ2-7, with D possibly matching TRBD2 (6 bases). CDR1 is MNHEY and CDR2 is SVGAGI in the germline V gene. V lost 6 bases, J lost 0 bases, and 9 bases lay in between. CDR3 length: 13 residues.

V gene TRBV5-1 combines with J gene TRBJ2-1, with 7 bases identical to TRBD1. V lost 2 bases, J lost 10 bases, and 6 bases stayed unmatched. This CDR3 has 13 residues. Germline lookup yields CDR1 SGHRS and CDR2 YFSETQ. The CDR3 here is CASSLLGGLEQFF. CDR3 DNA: TGCGCCAGCAGCTTACTAGGGGGCCTCGAGCAGTTCTTC.

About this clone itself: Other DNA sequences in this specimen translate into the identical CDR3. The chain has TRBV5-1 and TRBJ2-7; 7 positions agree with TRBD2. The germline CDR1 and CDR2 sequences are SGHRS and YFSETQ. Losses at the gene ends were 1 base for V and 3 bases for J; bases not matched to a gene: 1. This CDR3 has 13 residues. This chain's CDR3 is CASSLRTSYEQYF. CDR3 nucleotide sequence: TGCGCCAGCAGCTTGCGGACTAGCTACGAGCAGTACTTC.

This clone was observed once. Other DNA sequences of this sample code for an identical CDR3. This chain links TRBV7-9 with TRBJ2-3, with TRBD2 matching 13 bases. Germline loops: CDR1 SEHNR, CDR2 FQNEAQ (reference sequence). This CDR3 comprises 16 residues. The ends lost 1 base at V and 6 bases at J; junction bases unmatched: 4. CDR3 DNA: TGTGCCAGCAGCTTAGGGACTAGCGGGGGCGCGGATACGCAGTATTTT. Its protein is CASSLGTSGGADTQYF.

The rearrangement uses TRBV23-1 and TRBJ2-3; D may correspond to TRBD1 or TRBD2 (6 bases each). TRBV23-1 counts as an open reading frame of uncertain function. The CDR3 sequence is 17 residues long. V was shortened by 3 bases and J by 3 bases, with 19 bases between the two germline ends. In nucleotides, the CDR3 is TGCGCCAGCAGTCATTCTTTCGGGGGCTGGTGGACAGATACGCAGTATTTT. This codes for CASSHSFGGWWTDTQYF.

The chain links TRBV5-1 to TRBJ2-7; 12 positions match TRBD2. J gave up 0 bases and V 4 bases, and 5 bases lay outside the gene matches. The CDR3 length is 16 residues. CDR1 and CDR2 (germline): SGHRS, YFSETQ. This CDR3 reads CASSGMTSGGSYEQYF. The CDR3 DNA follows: TGCGCCAGCAGCGGGATGACTAGCGGGGGCTCCTACGAGCAGTACTTC.

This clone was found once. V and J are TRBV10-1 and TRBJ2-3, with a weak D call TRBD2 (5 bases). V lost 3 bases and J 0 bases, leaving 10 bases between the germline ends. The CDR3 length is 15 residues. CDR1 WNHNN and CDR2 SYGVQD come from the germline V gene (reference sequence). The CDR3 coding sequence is TGCGCCAGCAGTGATGTCGGGATTAGCACAGATACGCAGTATTTT. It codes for CASSDVGISTDTQYF.

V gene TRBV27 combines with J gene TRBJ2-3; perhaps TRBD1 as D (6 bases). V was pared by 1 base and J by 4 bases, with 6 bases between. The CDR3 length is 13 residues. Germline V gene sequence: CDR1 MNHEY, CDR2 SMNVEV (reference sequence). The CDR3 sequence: CASSLYRADTQYF. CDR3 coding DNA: TGTGCCAGCAGTTTATACAGGGCAGATACGCAGTATTTT.

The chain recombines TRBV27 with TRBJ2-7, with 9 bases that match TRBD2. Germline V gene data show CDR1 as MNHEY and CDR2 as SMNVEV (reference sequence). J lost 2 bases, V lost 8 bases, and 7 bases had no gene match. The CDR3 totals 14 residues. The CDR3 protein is CASSGLAKPYEQYF. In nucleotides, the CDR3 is TGTGCCAGCTCAGGACTAGCGAAGCCCTACGAGCAGTACTTC.

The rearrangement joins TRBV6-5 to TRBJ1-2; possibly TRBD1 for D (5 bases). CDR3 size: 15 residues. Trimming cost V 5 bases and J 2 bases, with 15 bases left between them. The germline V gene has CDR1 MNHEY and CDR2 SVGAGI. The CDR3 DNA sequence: TGTGCCAGCAGTCCTGGGGGACGGGTCAACTATGGCTACACCTTC. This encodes CASSPGGRVNYGYTF.

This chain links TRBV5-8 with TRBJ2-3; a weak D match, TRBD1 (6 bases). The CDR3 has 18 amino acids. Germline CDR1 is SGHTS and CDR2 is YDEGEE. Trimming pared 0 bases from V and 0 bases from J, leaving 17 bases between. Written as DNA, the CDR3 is TGTGCCAGCAGCTTGGCCAGGGGAGCGGACATTAGCACAGATACGCAGTATTTT. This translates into CASSLARGADISTDTQYF.

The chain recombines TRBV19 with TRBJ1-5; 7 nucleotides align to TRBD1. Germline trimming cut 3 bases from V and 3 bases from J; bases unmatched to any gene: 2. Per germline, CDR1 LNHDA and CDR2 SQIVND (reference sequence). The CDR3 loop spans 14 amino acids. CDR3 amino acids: CASSMGTVNQPQHF. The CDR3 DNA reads TGTGCCAGTAGTATGGGGACAGTCAATCAGCCCCAGCATTTT.

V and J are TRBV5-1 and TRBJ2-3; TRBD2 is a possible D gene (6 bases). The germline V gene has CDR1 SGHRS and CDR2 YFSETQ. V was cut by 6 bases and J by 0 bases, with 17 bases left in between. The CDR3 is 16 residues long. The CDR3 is CASTEGRGPSTDTQYF. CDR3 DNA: TGCGCCAGCACGGAGGGCCGGGGACCGAGCACAGATACGCAGTATTTT.

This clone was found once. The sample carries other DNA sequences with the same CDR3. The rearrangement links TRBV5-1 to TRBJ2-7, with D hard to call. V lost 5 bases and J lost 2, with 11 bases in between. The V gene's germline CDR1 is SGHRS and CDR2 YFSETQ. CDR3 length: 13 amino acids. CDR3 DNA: TGCGCCAGCAGTTCTGGGCCTGCCTACGAGCAGTACTTC. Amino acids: CASSSGPAYEQYF. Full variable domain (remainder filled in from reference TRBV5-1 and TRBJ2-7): KAGVTQTPRYLIKTRGQQVTLSCSPISGHRSVSWYQQTPGQGLQFLFEYFSETQRNKGNFPGRFSGRQFSNSRSEMNVSTLELGDSALYLCASSSGPAYEQYFGPGTRLTVT.

As DNA, the CDR3 is TGTGCCAGCAGCCCCGGGACAGCCAAGGGACAGCCCCAGCATTTT. It is translated as CASSPGTAKGQPQHF. V and J are TRBV6-5 and TRBJ1-5; 7 positions match TRBD1. The germline CDR1 and CDR2 sequences are MNHEY and SVGAGI. J gave up 7 bases and V 6 bases, and 12 bases lay outside the gene matches. The length of the CDR3 is 15 residues.

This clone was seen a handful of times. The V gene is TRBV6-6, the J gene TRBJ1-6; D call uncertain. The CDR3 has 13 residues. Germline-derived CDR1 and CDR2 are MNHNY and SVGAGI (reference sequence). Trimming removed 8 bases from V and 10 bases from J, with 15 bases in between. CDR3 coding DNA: TGTGCCAGCGTAGGGAGTTCCAAATCACCCCTCCACTTT. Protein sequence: CASVGSSKSPLHF.

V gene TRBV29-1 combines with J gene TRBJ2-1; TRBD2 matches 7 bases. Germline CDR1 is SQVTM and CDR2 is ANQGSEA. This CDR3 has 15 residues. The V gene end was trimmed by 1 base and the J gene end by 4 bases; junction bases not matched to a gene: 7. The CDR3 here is CSVEAGLAVYNEQFF. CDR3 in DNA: TGCAGCGTTGAAGCAGGGCTAGCGGTATACAATGAGCAGTTCTTC.

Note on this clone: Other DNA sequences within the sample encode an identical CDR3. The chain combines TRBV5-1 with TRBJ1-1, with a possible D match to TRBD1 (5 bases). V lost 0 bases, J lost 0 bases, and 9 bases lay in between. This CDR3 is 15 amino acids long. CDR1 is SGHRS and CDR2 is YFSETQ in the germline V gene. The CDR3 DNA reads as TGCGCCAGCAGCTTGGGACAGAGTATGAACACTGAAGCTTTCTTT. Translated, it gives CASSLGQSMNTEAFF.

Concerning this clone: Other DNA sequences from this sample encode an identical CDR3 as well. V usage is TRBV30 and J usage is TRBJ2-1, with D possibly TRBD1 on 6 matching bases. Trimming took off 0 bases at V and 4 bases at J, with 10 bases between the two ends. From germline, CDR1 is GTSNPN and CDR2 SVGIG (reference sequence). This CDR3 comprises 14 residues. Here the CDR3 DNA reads TGTGCCTGGAGTGTCGGACAGTCATACAATGAGCAGTTCTTC. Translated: CAWSVGQSYNEQFF.

The CDR3 bases are TGTGCCAGCAGTTCGGTTGGAGGGCCCCACTACGAGCAGTACTTC. It codes for CASSSVGGPHYEQYF. V and J are TRBV6-5 and TRBJ2-7; D is possibly TRBD2 (6 bases). The CDR3 is 15 amino acids. Trimming shortened V by 4 bases and J by 3 bases, and 16 bases separated the two germline ends. In germline, CDR1 is MNHEY, CDR2 SVGAGI.

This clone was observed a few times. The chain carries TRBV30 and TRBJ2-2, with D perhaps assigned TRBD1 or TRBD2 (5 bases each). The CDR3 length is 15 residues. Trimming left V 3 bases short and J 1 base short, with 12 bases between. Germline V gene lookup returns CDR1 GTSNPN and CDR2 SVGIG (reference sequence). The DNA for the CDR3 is TGTGCCTGGAGCTCGGGGACCTTGAACACCGGGGAGCTGTTTTTT. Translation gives CAWSSGTLNTGELFF.

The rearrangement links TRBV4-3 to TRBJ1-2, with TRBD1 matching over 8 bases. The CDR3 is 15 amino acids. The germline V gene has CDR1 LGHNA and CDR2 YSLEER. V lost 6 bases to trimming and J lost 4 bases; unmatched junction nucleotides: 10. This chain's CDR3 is CASRNYGTGIYGYTF. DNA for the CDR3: TGCGCCAGCAGAAACTATGGGACAGGCATCTATGGCTACACCTTC.

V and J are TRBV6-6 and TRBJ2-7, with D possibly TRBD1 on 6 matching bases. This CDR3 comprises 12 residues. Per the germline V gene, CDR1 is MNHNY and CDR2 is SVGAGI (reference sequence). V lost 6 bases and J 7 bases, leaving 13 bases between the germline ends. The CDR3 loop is CASRGGPGEQYF. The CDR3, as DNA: TGTGCCAGCAGAGGGGGTCCGGGTGAGCAGTACTTC.

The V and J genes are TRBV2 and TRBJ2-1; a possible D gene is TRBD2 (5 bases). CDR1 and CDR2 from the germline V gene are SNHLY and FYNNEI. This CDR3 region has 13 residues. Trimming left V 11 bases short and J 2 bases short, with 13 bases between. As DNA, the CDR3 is TGTGCCTCGAGGAGGCTGGCCTACAATGAGCAGTTCTTC. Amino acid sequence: CASRRLAYNEQFF.

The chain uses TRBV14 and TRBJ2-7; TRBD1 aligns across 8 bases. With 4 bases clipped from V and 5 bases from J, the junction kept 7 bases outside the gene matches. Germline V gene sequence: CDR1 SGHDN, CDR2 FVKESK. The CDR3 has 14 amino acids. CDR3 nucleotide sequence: TGTGCCAGCAGCCTGGAACAGGGGGACCACGAGCAGTACTTC. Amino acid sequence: CASSLEQGDHEQYF.

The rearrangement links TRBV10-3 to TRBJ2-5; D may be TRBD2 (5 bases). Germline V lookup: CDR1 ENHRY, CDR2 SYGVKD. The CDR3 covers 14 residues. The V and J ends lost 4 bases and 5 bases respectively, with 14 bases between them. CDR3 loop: CAISGTPQGETQYF. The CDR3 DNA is TGTGCCATCAGTGGGACTCCTCAAGGGGAGACCCAGTACTTC.

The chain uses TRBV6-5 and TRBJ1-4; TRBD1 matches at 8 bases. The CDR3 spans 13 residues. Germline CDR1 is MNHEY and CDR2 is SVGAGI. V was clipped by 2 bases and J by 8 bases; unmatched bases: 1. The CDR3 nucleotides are TGTGCCAGCAGTTACGGGACAGGCGAAAAACTGTTTTTT. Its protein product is CASSYGTGEKLFF.

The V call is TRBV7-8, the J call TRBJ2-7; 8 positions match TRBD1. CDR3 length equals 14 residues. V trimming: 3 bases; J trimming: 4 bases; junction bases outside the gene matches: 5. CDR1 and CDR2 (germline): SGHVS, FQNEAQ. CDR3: CASSLTGAGYEQYF. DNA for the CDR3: TGTGCCAGCAGCTTGACAGGGGCTGGGTACGAGCAGTACTTC.

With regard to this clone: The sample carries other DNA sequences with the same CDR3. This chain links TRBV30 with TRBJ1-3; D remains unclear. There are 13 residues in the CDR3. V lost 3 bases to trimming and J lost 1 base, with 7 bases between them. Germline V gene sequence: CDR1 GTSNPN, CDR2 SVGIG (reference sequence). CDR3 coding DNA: TGTGCCTGGAGCCTAGCGTCTGGAAACACCATATATTTT. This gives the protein CAWSLASGNTIYF.

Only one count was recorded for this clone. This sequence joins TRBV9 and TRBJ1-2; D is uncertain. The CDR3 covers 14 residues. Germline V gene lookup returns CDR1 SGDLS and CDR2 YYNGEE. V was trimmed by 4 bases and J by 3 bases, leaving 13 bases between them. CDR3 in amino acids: CASSPSVSDYGYTF. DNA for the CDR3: TGTGCCAGCAGCCCATCGGTGAGCGACTATGGCTACACCTTC.

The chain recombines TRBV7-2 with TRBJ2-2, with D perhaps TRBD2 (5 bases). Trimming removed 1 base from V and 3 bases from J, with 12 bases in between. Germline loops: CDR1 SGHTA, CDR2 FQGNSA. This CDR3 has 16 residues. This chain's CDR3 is CASSLGTGVDTGELFF. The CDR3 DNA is TGTGCCAGCAGCTTAGGGACTGGGGTCGACACCGGGGAGCTGTTTTTT.